The T cell receptor beta chain described here comes from a study of blood T cells in healthy people across ages. Broader study findings: Age showed a roughly linear inverse relationship with TCR beta diversity per million T cells. Donor CMV infection status was unknown, possibly confounding age-related changes in expanded clonotypes.

This clonotype came up a few times. Antigen unknown. Combining a sample-barcoded 5' primer with a J-beta primer mix, a second PCR ran for roughly 6 to 11 cycles. Using its own MiXCR run on the 5' RACE reads, TCRdb lists one record per CDR3 protein. The data hold over 1.5 million distinct CDR3 sequences, with around 50% observed a single time. There were at least 5.5 micrograms of total RNA extracted from every sample. V gave up 0 bases and J gave up 0 bases, with 12 bases separating them. The CDR3 is 17 amino acids. Germline values: CDR1 MGHRA, CDR2 YSYEKL. The specimen sequenced was blood. The sequence derives from a middle-aged woman in good health. The chain carries TRBV4-1 and TRBJ2-1, with D unclear. Here the CDR3 DNA reads TGCGCCAGCAGCCAAGATTTAACTGTAAGCTCCTACAATGAGCAGTTCTTC. Translating it yields CASSQDLTVSSYNEQFF.